This is a list of T cell receptor beta chains from one sample in a study of T cell responses to AZD1222 COVID-19 vaccine. Clones were sequenced by immunoSEQ multiplex PCR, and TCRdb holds only the in-frame ones, with some missing. Among 90,000 to 110,000 clones listed, 85% to 90% were seen once. The sample consisted of peripheral blood, taken on day 0 of AZD1222 vaccination. The source is an adult in good health. CDR3s include the opening cysteine and the closing phenylalanine or tryptophan. The D gene is left open where the match is weak. Clone size is shown for a subset of rows, as once, few, many or a class of expanded clone.

V	J	D	size	DNA	CDR3
TRBV5-1	TRBJ2-7	.	.	TGCGCCAGCAGCTTGGTCCCGGGCCGTACCTACGAGCAGTACTTC	CASSLVPGRTYEQYF
TRBV10-3	TRBJ2-7	.	.	TGTGCCATCAGTGGTTTAGCGAGCTACGAGCAGTACTTC	CAISGLASYEQYF
TRBV6-5	TRBJ2-2	.	.	TGTGCCAGCAGGAGTACAACCGGGGAGCTGTTTTTT	CASRSTTGELFF
TRBV5-5	TRBJ2-1	.	.	TGTGCCAGCAGCTTGACAATGGATGGCTACAATGAGCAGTTCTTC	CASSLTMDGYNEQFF
TRBV21-1	TRBJ2-3	.	.	TGTGCCAGCAGCACTACCGGGACAGCCTGGGATACAGATACGCAGTATTTT	CASSTTGTAWDTDTQYF
TRBV7-3	TRBJ2-3	.	.	TGTGCCAGCAGCTCTTACACCACAGATACGCAGTATTTT	CASSSYTTDTQYF
TRBV18	TRBJ2-1	.	once	TGTGCCAGCTCTCCGCCAAACGGTCCCTACAATGAGCAGTTCTTC	CASSPPNGPYNEQFF
TRBV30	TRBJ2-7	.	.	TGTGCCTGGAGTGTAGGCATTTCCTACGAGCAGTACTTC	CAWSVGISYEQYF
TRBV3-1/TRBV3-2	TRBJ1-4	.	.	TGTGCCAGCAGCCAAGATAAGGCGGGACGGACGGCAACTAATGAAAAACTGTTTTTT	CASSQDKAGRTATNEKLFF
TRBV9	TRBJ2-2	TRBD1	.	TGTGCCAGCAGCGGACAGGGCCTAGAGCCGAACACCGGGGAGCTGTTTTTT	CASSGQGLEPNTGELFF
TRBV7-6	TRBJ2-3	TRBD2	.	TGTGCCAGCAGCTTAGGGACTAGCGGGGGAGATACGCAGTATTTT	CASSLGTSGGDTQYF
TRBV19	TRBJ2-5	TRBD2	.	TGTGCCAGTAGTAGGGGACTAGCGGGGGCGTACCAAGAGACCCAGTACTTC	CASSRGLAGAYQETQYF
TRBV28	TRBJ1-1	.	.	TGTGCCAGCAGTTACCCCACCCGTAAAGGGTGGAACACTGAAGCTTTCTTT	CASSYPTRKGWNTEAFF
TRBV2	TRBJ2-3	.	once	TGTGCCAGCAGTCCGGGTCAGGCAGATACGCAGTATTTT	CASSPGQADTQYF
TRBV28	TRBJ1-6	.	once	TGTGCCAGCACTTTACAGAGTGGTTCACCCCTCCACTTT	CASTLQSGSPLHF
TRBV29-1	TRBJ2-1	TRBD2	.	TGCACGGGACTAGCCAACTACAATGAGCAGTTCTTC	CTGLANYNEQFF
TRBV5-1	TRBJ2-3	.	.	TGCGCCAGCAGCACCATGGGTGTTACGCAGTATTTT	CASSTMGVTQYF
TRBV3-1/TRBV3-2	TRBJ2-2	TRBD2	once	TGTGCCAGCAGCCGCACTAGCGGGAGGGCCGTCGGGGAGCTGTTTTTT	CASSRTSGRAVGELFF
TRBV28	TRBJ1-5	TRBD1	.	TGTGCCAGCTCTACACAGGGGAGTCAGCCCCAGCATTTT	CASSTQGSQPQHF
TRBV30	TRBJ2-7	.	.	TGTGCCTGGAGTGGAAACTACGAGCAGTACTTC	CAWSGNYEQYF
TRBV27	TRBJ1-2	.	.	TGTGCCAGCACCAAAAAGACCGGGACCCCTGGCAACTATGGCTACACCTTC	CASTKKTGTPGNYGYTF
TRBV27	TRBJ2-7	.	.	TGTGCCAACGAAGCCACGGCTTCCTACGAGCAGTACTTC	CANEATASYEQYF
TRBV28	TRBJ1-5	TRBD1	.	TGTGCCAGCAGTGGGACAGCTAATCAGCCCCAGCATTTT	CASSGTANQPQHF
TRBV7-8	TRBJ1-5	.	.	TGTGCCAGCAGCTTCCAGGCGTCCAGCAATCAGCCCCAGCATTTT	CASSFQASSNQPQHF
TRBV14	TRBJ1-6	.	.	TGTGCCAGCAGCCAAGATCGAACGGCCCTCCACTTT	CASSQDRTALHF
TRBV19	TRBJ1-1	.	few	TGTGCCAGTAGTCCTCCACGACAGGCACATTACACTGAAGCTTTCTTT	CASSPPRQAHYTEAFF
TRBV4-2	TRBJ2-1	.	.	TGTGCCAGCAGCCAACCGACTGGGAGCTCCTACAATGAGCAGTTCTTC	CASSQPTGSSYNEQFF
TRBV5-6	TRBJ1-3	.	.	TGTGCCAGCAGCTTAGGGGCTGGAAACACCATATATTTT	CASSLGAGNTIYF
TRBV3-1/TRBV3-2	TRBJ1-5	.	.	TGTGCCAGCAGCCAAGTAGCCTATTCGGGACAGCCCCAGCATTTT	CASSQVAYSGQPQHF
TRBV3-1/TRBV3-2	TRBJ1-2	TRBD1	once	TGTGCCAGCAGCCAGGGCGGACAGGGTAGAGGCTACACCTTC	CASSQGGQGRGYTF
TRBV29-1	TRBJ1-4	TRBD1	.	TGCAGCGCTACTACAGGGGGCCCTAATGAAAAACTGTTTTTT	CSATTGGPNEKLFF
TRBV6-4	TRBJ1-6	TRBD1	.	TGTGCCAGCAGTGGTGACAGGGCAAATTCACCCCTCCACTTT	CASSGDRANSPLHF
TRBV7-7	TRBJ2-3	.	.	TGTGCCAGCAGCCGGGACCGGTCAGATACGCAGTATTTT	CASSRDRSDTQYF
TRBV9	TRBJ2-1	TRBD1	.	TGTGCCAGCAGCGCTCGAGGACAGGGGGCCCTGGGCTCCTACAATGAGCAGTTCTTC	CASSARGQGALGSYNEQFF
TRBV6-5	TRBJ2-7	.	once	TGTGCCTCAGGAGGAGCGGAGGCCTACGAGCAGTACTTC	CASGGAEAYEQYF
TRBV27	TRBJ2-7	TRBD2	.	TGTGCCAGCATGTGGAGCGGGAGGGGGTACGAGCAGTACTTC	CASMWSGRGYEQYF
TRBV6-5	TRBJ1-5	.	.	TGTGCCAGCAGTCTGGGGTGGGGAAAACAGCCCCAGCATTTT	CASSLGWGKQPQHF
TRBV6-5	TRBJ2-7	.	.	TGTGCCAGCAGTATTTCGGACTCCGCCTACGAGCAGTACTTC	CASSISDSAYEQYF
TRBV28	TRBJ1-2	.	.	TGTGCCAGCAGTTTAGACACCTATGGCTACACCTTC	CASSLDTYGYTF
TRBV9	TRBJ2-7	.	.	TGTGCCAGCAGCGTAGCTGGGGGTCCCTCCTACGAGCAGTACTTC	CASSVAGGPSYEQYF
TRBV30	TRBJ2-7	TRBD1	.	TGTGCCTGGAGTGTACGCTGGACAGGGGGCCTCAGTAGCTCCTACGAGCAGTACTTC	CAWSVRWTGGLSSSYEQYF
TRBV9	TRBJ1-2	.	.	TGTGCCAGCAGCCCAAAAACAGCGACTCTCTATGGCTACACCTTC	CASSPKTATLYGYTF
TRBV6-5	TRBJ2-7	TRBD2	.	TGTGCCAGCAGTTGGACCGGACTAGCGGGAGGGATCGAGCAGTACTTC	CASSWTGLAGGIEQYF
TRBV18	TRBJ1-1	.	.	TGTGCCAGCTCACCAGCCCGGATGAACACTGAAGCTTTCTTT	CASSPARMNTEAFF
TRBV28	TRBJ1-2	.	.	TGTGCCAGCAGATTTTCGACTAACTATGGCTACACCTTC	CASRFSTNYGYTF
TRBV14	TRBJ2-1	TRBD2	once	TGTGCCAGCAGCCAGGTAGCGGGGCTTGGCAATGAGCAGTTCTTC	CASSQVAGLGNEQFF
TRBV6-5	TRBJ2-2	.	.	TGTGCCAGCAGTTACTCGGGCCCGAACACCGGGGAGCTGTTTTTT	CASSYSGPNTGELFF
TRBV28	TRBJ1-6	TRBD1	.	TGTGCCAGCAGTTTAGCCCCGGGACAGGGGGATGGGACCTATAATTCACCCCTCCACTTT	CASSLAPGQGDGTYNSPLHF
TRBV4-1	TRBJ2-5	.	.	TGCGCCAGCAGCCAAGGCGGTGTGGAGACCCAGTACTTC	CASSQGGVETQYF
TRBV10-3	TRBJ1-6	.	.	TGTGCCATCAGTGAGACAGGGAGGGATTCACCCCTCCACTTT	CAISETGRDSPLHF
TRBV5-4	TRBJ1-2	.	.	TGTGCCAGCAGCTTTAAGGATAACTATGGCTACACCTTC	CASSFKDNYGYTF
TRBV6-2/TRBV6-3	TRBJ2-5	.	.	TGTGCCAGCAGTAAGCAAGAGACCCAGTACTTC	CASSKQETQYF
TRBV5-1	TRBJ2-1	TRBD2	.	TGCGCCAGCAGCTCAGGACTAGCGGGGGCTGAGCAGTTCTTC	CASSSGLAGAEQFF
TRBV12-2	TRBJ2-3	.	.	TGTGCAAGTCGCTTTATAGTTGATAGCGGGAGGACCACAGATACGCAGTATTTT	CASRFIVDSGRTTDTQYF
TRBV3-1/TRBV3-2	TRBJ1-2	TRBD1	.	TGTGCCAGCAGCCAATGGGACAGGGTGTTCTATGGCTACACCTTC	CASSQWDRVFYGYTF
TRBV20-1	TRBJ2-1	.	.	TGCAGTGCTAGAGATTTCGATGAGCAGTTCTTC	CSARDFDEQFF
TRBV25-1	TRBJ2-3	.	.	TGTGCCAGCGGTGTCCCGGGGGCGGGAGATACGCAGTATTTT	CASGVPGAGDTQYF